Below, 26 T cell receptor beta chains from the same sample are listed, as sequenced in a study of graft-versus-host responses after intestinal transplantation. Sequenced by immunoSEQ multiplex PCR; TCRdb stores in-frame clones only, minus some. The sample consists of more than 80,000 clones, around four fifths of them appearing once. Which antigens these TCRs recognize remains unknown. This sample comprised unstimulated CD8+ T cells sorted from spleen or lymph node cells, obtained before intestinal transplant. Every receptor here comes from a human donor who received an intestinal transplant.

This sequence joins TRBV7-6 and TRBJ2-3; 7 bases line up with TRBD1. V shed 4 bases and J 6 bases; nucleotides not matched to a gene: 7. Looked up from germline, CDR1 is SGHVS and CDR2 is FNYEAQ. CDR3 length equals 14 residues. For the CDR3, the DNA is TGTGCCAGCAGCTCGGGATTACAGGGGGATACGCAGTATTTT. It translates to CASSSGLQGDTQYF. The complete variable domain, with remaining parts taken from reference TRBV7-6 and TRBJ2-3, reads GAGVSQSPRYKVTKRGQDVALRCDPISGHVSLYWYRQALGQGPEFLTYFNYEAQQDKSGLPNDRFSAERPEGSISTLTIQRTEQRDSAMYRCASSSGLQGDTQYFGPGTRLTVL.

The chain recombines TRBV28 with TRBJ2-5; the D gene could be TRBD1 or TRBD2 (5 bases each). CDR3 size: 12 residues. V gave up 11 bases and J gave up 4 bases, with 14 bases separating them. The germline CDR1 and CDR2 sequences are MDHEN and SYDVKM. Written as DNA, the CDR3 is TGTGCCTCGAGGGGAGATGGAGAGACCCAGTACTTC. Translated, it gives CASRGDGETQYF.

The chain recombines TRBV18 with TRBJ1-1, with TRBD1 matching over 11 bases. Germline lookup yields CDR1 KGHSH and CDR2 LQKENI. With 5 bases clipped from V and 4 bases from J, the junction kept 9 bases outside the gene matches. The CDR3 covers 16 residues. DNA for the CDR3: TGTGCCAGCTCAACCAGTCCCGGGACAGGGGGCACTGAAGCTTTCTTT. This encodes CASSTSPGTGGTEAFF.

DNA for the CDR3: TGTGCCAGCAGCCCGGGGACTTACACAGATACGCAGTATTTT. This gives the protein CASSPGTYTDTQYF. The chain couples TRBV13 to TRBJ2-3, with a weak D call TRBD2 (6 bases). Germline CDR1 and CDR2: PRHDT and FYEKMQ (reference sequence). The CDR3 is 14 residues long. With 5 bases removed from V and 2 bases from J, the gap between germline ends came to 11 bases.

This clone was observed once. This sample includes further DNA sequences coding for the same CDR3. The CDR3 loop reads CASSLEDSYEQYF. The DNA of the CDR3 is TGTGCCAGCAGCTTGGAAGACTCCTACGAGCAGTACTTC. This sequence joins TRBV5-6 and TRBJ2-7; D is undetermined. CDR3 length equals 13 residues. Germline CDR1 reads SGHDT; CDR2 reads YYEEEE. The germline V and J ends were trimmed by 0 bases and 0 bases, with 4 bases remaining between them.

The chain uses TRBV21-1 and TRBJ1-4; the listed D gene, TRBD1, was not tested against the DNA. TRBV21-1 is deemed a pseudogene. The CDR3 is 14 residues long. Here the CDR3 reads CASSAGTGVPEVEF. Here the CDR3 DNA reads TGTGCCAGCAGCGCCGGGACAGGGGTTCCTGAGGTAGAATTT.

This chain connects TRBV10-1 to TRBJ1-2, with unresolved D. Trimming removed 6 bases at V and 2 bases at J, with 4 bases between. Germline CDR1 reads WNHNN; CDR2 reads SYGVQD (reference sequence). CDR3 length: 11 residues. This CDR3 reads CASRDNYGYTF. The CDR3 DNA follows: TGCGCCAGCAGGGACAACTATGGCTACACCTTC.

The V gene is TRBV30, the J gene TRBJ1-2; D is perhaps TRBD1 (6 bases). The CDR3 runs to 13 residues. Germline V CDR1 and CDR2: GTSNPN, SVGIG (reference sequence). Trimming shortened V by 2 bases and J by 7 bases, and 14 bases separated the two germline ends. CDR3: CAWSQQGRGGYTF. The CDR3 DNA follows: TGTGCCTGGAGTCAACAGGGACGAGGTGGCTACACCTTC.

As regards this clone: The germline gene is not matched at one end of the junction; a read error may be the cause. This chain links TRBV7-7 with TRBJ2-7; no clear D gene. This CDR3 contains 14 residues. Germline V gives CDR1 SSHAT, CDR2 FNYEAQ (reference sequence). The CDR3 protein is CASSPRTTSGEQYF. DNA for the CDR3: TGTGCTAGCAGCCCCCGGACCACCTCCGGCGAGCAGTACTTC.

The gene calls are TRBV7-3 and TRBJ2-1, with 8 positions matching TRBD1. The CDR3 is made up of 13 amino acids. Per germline, CDR1 SGHTA and CDR2 FQGTGA. Losses at the gene ends were 3 bases for V and 6 bases for J; bases not matched to a gene: 1. CDR3 in amino acids: CASSFTGGNEQFF. The CDR3 nucleotides read TGTGCCAGCAGCTTCACAGGGGGCAATGAGCAGTTCTTC.

J is TRBJ2-1 and V is TRBV7-3; D gene ambiguous. V dropped 3 bases and J dropped 5 bases, with 2 bases sitting between them. Germline loops: CDR1 SGHTA, CDR2 FQGTGA. The CDR3 has 11 amino acids. The chain's CDR3 is CASSFNNEQFF. CDR3 DNA: TGTGCCAGCAGCTTTAACAATGAGCAGTTCTTC.

The rearrangement links TRBV5-6 to TRBJ2-7; no clear D gene. Germline V lookup: CDR1 SGHDT, CDR2 YYEEEE. The CDR3 has 13 residues. The V gene lost 0 bases and the J gene lost 4 bases, with 8 bases spanning the gap. CDR3 in DNA: TGTGCCAGCAGCTTGGTAGAGTCTTACGAGCAGTACTTC. This encodes CASSLVESYEQYF.

This chain links TRBV28 with TRBJ2-3; D is possibly TRBD2 (5 bases). The germline V gene has CDR1 MDHEN and CDR2 SYDVKM. This CDR3 has 16 residues. V lost 5 bases to trimming and J lost 2 bases, with 17 bases between them. The DNA for the CDR3 is TGTGCCAGCAGTATACGGACTCTCGAAATCACAGATACGCAGTATTTT. It yields the protein CASSIRTLEITDTQYF. The full variable domain, with the rest looked up from reference TRBV28 and TRBJ2-3, is DVKVTQSSRYLVKRTGEKVFLECVQDMDHENMFWYRQDPGLGLRLIYFSYDVKMKEKGDIPEGYSVSREKKERFSLILESASTNQTSMYLCASSIRTLEITDTQYFGPGTRLTVL.

V is TRBV7-9 and J is TRBJ2-1, with 11 bases aligning to TRBD2. After removal of 1 base from V and 7 bases from J, the junction contained 12 bases not matched to a gene. The CDR3 has 18 residues. Germline lookup yields CDR1 SEHNR and CDR2 FQNEAQ (reference sequence). CDR3 amino acids: CASSLEGMLAGGENEQFF. CDR3 nucleotide sequence: TGTGCCAGCAGCTTAGAGGGCATGCTAGCGGGAGGAGAAAATGAGCAGTTCTTC.

Here the CDR3 reads CASSLGSTPRYGYTF. The CDR3 DNA reads TGTGCCAGCAGCTTAGGGTCGACACCGCGCTATGGCTACACCTTC. J is TRBJ1-2 and V is TRBV7-9; D is unresolved. The CDR3 has 15 residues. Germline values: CDR1 SEHNR, CDR2 FQNEAQ (reference sequence). Between the trimmed V and J ends, which lost 1 base and 4 bases, there was a span of 13 bases.

This clone has a single count. The chain couples TRBV6-1 to TRBJ1-2, with D hard to call. The CDR3 loop spans 13 amino acids. Germline CDR1 is MNHNS and CDR2 is SASEGT. With 2 bases removed from V and 1 base from J, the gap between germline ends came to 5 bases. DNA of the CDR3: TGTGCCAGCAGTGAATGGCTTAACTATGGCTACACCTTC. Its translation is CASSEWLNYGYTF.

The V call is TRBV2, the J call TRBJ2-3, with D tentatively TRBD2 (5 bases). Trimming removed 1 base at V and 4 bases at J, with 9 bases between. Germline V lookup: CDR1 SNHLY, CDR2 FYNNEI. The CDR3 spans 14 residues. CDR3 DNA sequence: TGTGCCAGCAGTGAAGGGACTGGTGCAGATACGCAGTATTTT. This sequence encodes CASSEGTGADTQYF.

The rearrangement links TRBV15 to TRBJ2-5; TRBD2 agrees at 7 bases. Trimming removed 0 bases from V and 3 bases from J; junction bases left unmatched: 1. CDR1 is LNHNV and CDR2 is YYDKDF in the germline V gene (reference sequence). CDR3 length: 14 residues. The CDR3 protein is CATSRDRGEETQYF. The CDR3 bases are TGTGCCACCAGCAGAGATCGGGGGGAAGAGACCCAGTACTTC.

This clone was counted only a few times. This chain joins TRBV6-5 and TRBJ1-5; the D gene is possibly TRBD1 (6 bases). Germline CDR1 MNHEY, CDR2 SVGAGI. CDR3 length: 15 residues. V lost 6 bases, J lost 4 bases, and 16 bases lay in between. The CDR3 protein is CASSPLTGRNQPQHF. The CDR3 bases are TGTGCCAGCAGCCCCCTGACAGGAAGAAATCAGCCCCAGCATTTT.

In this sample, this clone turned up once. The chain carries TRBV29-1 and TRBJ2-7; D is perhaps TRBD1 (6 bases). V was trimmed by 7 bases and J by 0 bases, leaving 10 bases between them. The CDR3 has 12 residues. The germline gives CDR1 SQVTM, CDR2 ANQGSEA. The chain's CDR3 is CSGGPHSYEQYF. The CDR3 DNA is TGCAGCGGGGGGCCGCACTCCTACGAGCAGTACTTC.

This clone was found a few times. This rearrangement joins TRBV5-1 to TRBJ2-7; 11 bases match TRBD1. The CDR3 has 15 amino acids. The junction had 3 bases not matched to a gene; V was cut back by 4 bases and J by 0 bases. Germline loops: CDR1 SGHRS, CDR2 YFSETQ. In DNA, the CDR3 is TGCGCCAGCAGCCCGGACAGGGGGCTCTCCTACGAGCAGTACTTC. Residues: CASSPDRGLSYEQYF.

This clone has more than one count but fewer than ten. The chain carries TRBV11-2 and TRBJ2-7, with 8 positions matching TRBD1. Germline loops: CDR1 SGHAT, CDR2 FQNNGV. J lost 0 bases, V lost 3 bases, and 7 bases had no gene match. The CDR3 extends over 16 amino acids. CDR3 nucleotide sequence: TGTGCCAGCAGCTTCCCAGGACAGGGTTCCTCCTACGAGCAGTACTTC. Amino acids: CASSFPGQGSSYEQYF.

This clone was seen a handful of times. The rearrangement joins TRBV10-1 to TRBJ2-7, with 10 bases aligning to TRBD2. The germline CDR1 and CDR2 sequences are WNHNN and SYGVQD (reference sequence). The CDR3 covers 15 residues. CDR3 residues: CARGVPSGSSYEQYF. In DNA form, the CDR3 reads TGCGCGCGGGGAGTCCCTAGCGGGAGCTCCTACGAGCAGTACTTC.

The chain links TRBV7-9 to TRBJ2-1; D ambiguous. This CDR3 region has 13 residues. Germline V gene sequence: CDR1 SEHNR, CDR2 FQNEAQ (reference sequence). V dropped 1 base and J dropped 4 bases, with 5 bases sitting between them. The chain's CDR3 is CASSLGMYNEQFF. The CDR3 DNA is TGTGCCAGCAGCTTAGGGATGTACAATGAGCAGTTCTTC.

On this clone itself: A junction boundary mismatches the germline segment, possibly from a read error. The chain recombines TRBV9 with TRBJ2-1; 7 bases are a match to TRBD2. The CDR3 extends over 14 amino acids. Per the germline V gene, CDR1 is SGDLS and CDR2 is YYNGEE. The CDR3 is CASSPRGRSNGQFF. CDR3 in DNA: TGTGCCAGCAGCCCCCGCGGGAGATCCAATGGGCAGTTCTTC.

The rearrangement links TRBV9 to TRBJ2-1; weak D call: TRBD2 (5 bases). This CDR3 spans 12 amino acids. Trimming pared 8 bases from V and 8 bases from J, leaving 14 bases between. Germline loops: CDR1 SGDLS, CDR2 YYNGEE. CDR3 in DNA: TGTGCCAGTGGGGAGCCGTGGGATGAGCAGTTCTTC. Translated, it gives CASGEPWDEQFF.